This T cell receptor (beta chain) was obtained from a study of PD-1 blockade in classical Hodgkin lymphoma. Details on this clone: Its target is unknown.

Study conclusions and caveats: Diversity similar to that of newly diagnosed patients was seen at baseline in complete responders.

The protocol was immunoSEQ multiplex PCR, while the TCRdb copy is restricted to in-frame clones and leaves out a portion. This table holds about 30,000 clones, 86% found once. The time point: cycle 4 day 1 (C4D1), after five to seven weeks of nivolumab. Each patient experienced a relapse that followed autologous stem cell transplantation, and brentuximab vedotin exposure varied. Isolation of CD4+ T cells from thawed PBMCs was performed by magnetic negative selection. This CDR3 spans 15 amino acids. Trimming took off 6 bases at V and 0 bases at J, with 9 bases between the two ends. In germline, CDR1 is SNHLY, CDR2 FYNNEI.

V gene TRBV2 combines with J gene TRBJ2-6, with a weak D call TRBD1 (5 bases). Sequenced material: CD4+ T cells from blood, taken before the fourth cycle of nivolumab. The TCR was taken from a human donor with classical Hodgkin lymphoma. The chain's CDR3 is CASRPGSSGANVLTF. The CDR3 DNA is TGTGCCAGCAGGCCAGGGTCCTCTGGGGCCAACGTCCTGACTTTC.